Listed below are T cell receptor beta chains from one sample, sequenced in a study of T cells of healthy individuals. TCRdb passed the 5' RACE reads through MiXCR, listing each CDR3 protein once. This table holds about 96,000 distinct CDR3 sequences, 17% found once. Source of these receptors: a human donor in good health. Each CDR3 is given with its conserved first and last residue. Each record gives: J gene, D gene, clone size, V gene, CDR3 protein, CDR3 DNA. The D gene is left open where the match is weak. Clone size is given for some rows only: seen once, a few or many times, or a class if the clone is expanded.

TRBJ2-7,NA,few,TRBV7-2,CASSPLSGRAEQYF,TGTGCCAGCAGCCCATTGAGTGGCCGAGCGGAGCAGTACTTC
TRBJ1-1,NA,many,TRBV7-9,CASSLGPGNTEAFF,TGTGCCAGCAGCTTAGGCCCAGGGAACACTGAAGCTTTCTTT
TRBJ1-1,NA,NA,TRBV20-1,CSARESTEAFF,TGCAGTGCTAGAGAATCAACTGAAGCTTTCTTT
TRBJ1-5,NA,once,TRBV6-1,CASNRGSNQPQHF,TGTGCCAGCAATAGGGGTAGCAATCAGCCCCAGCATTTT
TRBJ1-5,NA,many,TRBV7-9,CASSHSGANQPQHF,TGTGCCAGCAGCCACTCAGGAGCCAATCAGCCCCAGCATTTT
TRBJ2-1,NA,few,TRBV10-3,CAIRIVNEQFF,TGTGCCATCAGGATCGTCAATGAGCAGTTCTTC
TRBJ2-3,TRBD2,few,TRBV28,CASSLPLTSRDTQYF,TGTGCCAGCAGCTTGCCCCTGACTAGCAGAGATACGCAGTATTTT
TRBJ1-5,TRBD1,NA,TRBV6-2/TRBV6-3,CASSAGTGGLAQHF,TGTGCCAGCAGTGCCGGGACAGGGGGGTTGGCCCAGCATTTT
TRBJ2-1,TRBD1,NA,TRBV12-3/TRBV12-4,CASSFWTGLNEQFF,TGTGCCAGCAGTTTTTGGACAGGGTTGAATGAGCAGTTCTTC
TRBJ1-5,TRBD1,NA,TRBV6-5,CASSSDRLNQPQHF,TGTGCCAGCAGTTCGGACAGGCTAAATCAGCCCCAGCATTTT
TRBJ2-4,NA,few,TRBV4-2,CASSQDQRYVMAKNIQYF,TGTGCCAGCAGCCAAGATCAACGGTACGTGATGGCCAAAAACATTCAGTACTTC
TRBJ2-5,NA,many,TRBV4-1,CASSQGQAPQETQYF,TGCGCCAGCAGCCAAGGACAGGCGCCACAGGAGACCCAGTACTTC
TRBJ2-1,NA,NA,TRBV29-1,CSVPSDTNNEQFF,TGCAGCGTCCCAAGCGATACGAACAATGAGCAGTTCTTC
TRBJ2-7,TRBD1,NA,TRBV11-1,CASSFPGTGLEQYF,TGTGCCAGCAGCTTTCCCGGGACAGGGCTTGAGCAGTACTTC
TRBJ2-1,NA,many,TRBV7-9,CASSLTGNEQFF,TGTGCCAGCAGCTTAACCGGCAATGAGCAGTTCTTC
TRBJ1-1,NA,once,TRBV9,CASSVGTRREAFF,TGTGCCAGCAGCGTAGGAACCCGCAGGGAGGCTTTCTTT
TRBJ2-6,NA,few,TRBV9,CASSVAGANVLTF,TGTGCCAGCAGCGTAGCTGGGGCCAACGTCCTGACTTTC
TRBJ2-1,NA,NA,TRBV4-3,CASSPSREYSYNEQFF,TGCGCCAGCAGCCCCTCCCGCGAGTATTCCTACAATGAGCAGTTCTTC
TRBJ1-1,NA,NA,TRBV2,CASRPEMGNTEAFF,TGTGCCAGCAGGCCCGAAATGGGAAACACTGAAGCTTTCTTT
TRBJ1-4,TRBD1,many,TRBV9,CASSVGQWDEKLFF,TGTGCCAGCAGCGTGGGACAGTGGGACGAAAAACTGTTTTTT
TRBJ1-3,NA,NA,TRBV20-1,CSAFGSGNTIYF,TGCAGTGCCTTCGGTTCTGGAAACACCATATATTTT
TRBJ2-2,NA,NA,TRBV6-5,CASSLTGPQVGNTGELFF,TGTGCCAGCAGTTTAACAGGGCCCCAAGTCGGGAACACCGGGGAGCTGTTTTTT
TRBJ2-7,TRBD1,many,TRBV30,CAWRGTVYSYEQYF,TGTGCCTGGAGGGGGACAGTCTACTCCTACGAGCAGTACTTC
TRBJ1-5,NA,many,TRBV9,CASSVGGEQPQHF,TGTGCCAGCAGCGTAGGGGGCGAACAGCCCCAGCATTTT
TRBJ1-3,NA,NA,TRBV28,CASNPVERNTIYF,TGTGCCAGCAATCCGGTAGAGAGAAACACCATATATTTT
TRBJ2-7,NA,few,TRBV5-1,CASSLDRGYSYEQYF,TGCGCCAGCAGCTTGGATCGCGGCTACTCCTACGAGCAGTACTTC
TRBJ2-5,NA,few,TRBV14,CASSQDQEETQYF,TGTGCCAGCAGCCAAGATCAGGAGGAGACCCAGTACTTC
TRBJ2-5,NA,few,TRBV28,CASSHSSPTGEVGETQYF,TGTGCCAGCAGTCACAGCAGTCCTACAGGGGAGGTCGGAGAGACCCAGTACTTC
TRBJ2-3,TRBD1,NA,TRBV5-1,CASSFSRGTDTQYF,TGCGCCAGCAGCTTTTCCAGGGGGACAGATACGCAGTATTTT
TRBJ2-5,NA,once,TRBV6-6,CASSYSPGRQETQYF,TGTGCCAGCAGTTACTCCCCGGGGAGACAAGAGACCCAGTACTTC
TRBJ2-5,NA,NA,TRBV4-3,CASSQGAQETQYF,TGCGCCAGCAGCCAGGGGGCCCAAGAGACCCAGTACTTC
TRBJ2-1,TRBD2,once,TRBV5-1,CASKRTSGGGSSYNEQFF,TGCGCCAGCAAACGAACTAGCGGGGGGGGGAGCTCCTACAATGAGCAGTTCTTC
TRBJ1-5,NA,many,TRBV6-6,CASSYLPDYSNQPQHF,TGTGCCAGCAGTTATCTCCCCGACTATAGCAATCAGCCCCAGCATTTT
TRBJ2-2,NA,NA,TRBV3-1,CASSQGVLPMITGELFF,TGTGCCAGCAGCCAAGGGGTTCTACCTATGATCACCGGGGAGCTGTTTTTT
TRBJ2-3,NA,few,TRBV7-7,CASSSRGGGTDTQYF,TGTGCCAGCAGCTCCAGGGGGGGCGGCACAGATACGCAGTATTTT
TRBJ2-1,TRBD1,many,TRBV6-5,CASSPHPDRVDNEQFF,TGTGCCAGCAGTCCCCACCCTGACAGGGTTGACAATGAGCAGTTCTTC
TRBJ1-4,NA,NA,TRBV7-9,CASSFPATTNEKLFF,TGTGCCAGCAGCTTCCCAGCGACAACTAATGAAAAACTGTTTTTT
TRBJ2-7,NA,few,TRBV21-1,CASSKIAYEQYF,TGTGCCAGCAGCAAGATAGCGTACGAGCAGTACTTC